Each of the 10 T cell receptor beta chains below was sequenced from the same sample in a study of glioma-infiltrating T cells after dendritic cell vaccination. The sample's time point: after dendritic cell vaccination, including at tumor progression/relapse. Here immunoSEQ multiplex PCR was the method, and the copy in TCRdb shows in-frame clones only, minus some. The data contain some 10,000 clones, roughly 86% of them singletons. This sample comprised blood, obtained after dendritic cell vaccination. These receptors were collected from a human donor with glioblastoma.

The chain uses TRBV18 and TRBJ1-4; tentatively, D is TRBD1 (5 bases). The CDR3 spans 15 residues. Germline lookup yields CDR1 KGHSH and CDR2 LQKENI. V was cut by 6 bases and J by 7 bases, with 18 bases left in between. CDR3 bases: TGTGCCAGCTCCTCATCAGGGTCCCCTCGTGAAAAACTGTTTTTT. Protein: CASSSSGSPREKLFF.

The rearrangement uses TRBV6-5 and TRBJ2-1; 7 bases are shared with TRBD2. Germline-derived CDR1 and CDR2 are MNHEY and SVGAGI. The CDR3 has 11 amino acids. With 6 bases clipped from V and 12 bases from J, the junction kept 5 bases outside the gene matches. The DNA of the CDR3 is TGTGCCAGCAGCACTAGGGAGGGGCAGTTCTTC. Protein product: CASSTREGQFF.

CDR3 in amino acids: CASSYVLGAGNTIYF. CDR3 nucleotides: TGTGCCAGCAGTTACGTGCTCGGGGCTGGAAACACCATATATTTT. V is TRBV6-5 and J is TRBJ1-3, with unresolved D. V gave up 2 bases and J gave up 2 bases, with 10 bases separating them. The CDR3 has 15 amino acids. Germline V gene data show CDR1 as MNHEY and CDR2 as SVGAGI.

The CDR3 loop reads CAIKTSGLTDTQYF. In nucleotides, the CDR3 is TGTGCCATCAAGACTAGCGGACTCACAGATACGCAGTATTTT. The genes are TRBV10-3 and TRBJ2-3; 9 bases line up with TRBD2. Trimming cost V 7 bases and J 2 bases; bases outside gene matches: 4. CDR1 is ENHRY and CDR2 is SYGVKD in the germline V gene. The CDR3 totals 14 residues.

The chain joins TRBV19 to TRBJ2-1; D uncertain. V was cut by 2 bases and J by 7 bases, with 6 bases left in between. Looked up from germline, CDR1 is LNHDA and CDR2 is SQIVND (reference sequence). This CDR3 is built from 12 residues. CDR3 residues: CASSISRNEQFF. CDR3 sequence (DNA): TGTGCCAGTAGTATATCGAGGAATGAGCAGTTCTTC.

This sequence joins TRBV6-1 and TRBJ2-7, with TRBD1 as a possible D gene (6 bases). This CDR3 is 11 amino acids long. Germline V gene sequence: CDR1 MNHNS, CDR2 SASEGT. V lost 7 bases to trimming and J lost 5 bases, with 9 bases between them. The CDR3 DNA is TGTGCCAGCACCTCAGGGGACGAGCAGTACTTC. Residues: CASTSGDEQYF.

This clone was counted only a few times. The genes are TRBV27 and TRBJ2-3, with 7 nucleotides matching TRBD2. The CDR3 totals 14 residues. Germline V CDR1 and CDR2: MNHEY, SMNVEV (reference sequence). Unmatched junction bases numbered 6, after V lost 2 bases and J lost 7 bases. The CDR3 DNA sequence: TGTGCCAGCAGTTTACCGGGGGAGGGGAATACGCAGTATTTT. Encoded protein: CASSLPGEGNTQYF.

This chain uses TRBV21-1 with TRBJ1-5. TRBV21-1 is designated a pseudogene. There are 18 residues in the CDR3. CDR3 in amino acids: CASSKAGTRGAGNQPQHF. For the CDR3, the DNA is TGTGCCAGCAGCAAAGCCGGGACTCGGGGCGCGGGCAATCAGCCCCAGCATTTT.

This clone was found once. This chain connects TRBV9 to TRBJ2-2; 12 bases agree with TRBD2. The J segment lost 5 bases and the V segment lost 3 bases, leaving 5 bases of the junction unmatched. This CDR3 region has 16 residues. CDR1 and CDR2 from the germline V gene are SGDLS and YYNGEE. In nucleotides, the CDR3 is TGTGCCAGCAGCGCTGGACTAGCGGGGAGGACCGGGGAGCTGTTTTTT. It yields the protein CASSAGLAGRTGELFF.

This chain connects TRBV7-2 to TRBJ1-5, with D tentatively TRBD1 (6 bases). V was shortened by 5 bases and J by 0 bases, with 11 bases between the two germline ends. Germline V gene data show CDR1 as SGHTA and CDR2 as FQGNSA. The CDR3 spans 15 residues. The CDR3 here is CASSRYRDSNQPQHF. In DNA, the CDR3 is TGTGCCAGCAGCCGCTACAGGGATAGCAATCAGCCCCAGCATTTT. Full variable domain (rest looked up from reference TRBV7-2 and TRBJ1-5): GAGVSQSPSNKVTEKGKDVELRCDPISGHTALYWYRQSLGQGLEFLIYFQGNSAPDKSGLPSDRFSAERTGGSVSTLTIQRTQQEDSAVYLCASSRYRDSNQPQHFGDGTRLSIL.